These T cell receptor beta chains were read from a single sample in a study of cytomegalovirus exposure and HLA in healthy donors. The table came from immunoSEQ multiplex PCR; TCRdb's copy has only in-frame clones and leaves some out. Of around 190,000 clones in the sample, roughly 78% were seen once. Sequenced: PBMCs. Receptors originate from a woman between 40 and 50 years old in good health and CMV-seronegative. The CDR3 runs from the conserved cysteine through the conserved F or W. The order of the fields is D gene, CDR3 length, clone size, J gene, V gene, CDR3 DNA, CDR3 protein. The D gene is left open where the match is weak. Where a row states a size, it is once, few, many or the class of an expanded clone; other rows omit it.

>-|16|-|TRBJ2-2|TRBV5-1
TGCGCCAGCAGCCTTTCCGGGACAATTAACACCGGGGAGCTGTTTTTT
CASSLSGTINTGELFF
>TRBD1|13|-|TRBJ1-1|TRBV7-3
TGTGCCAGCAGCCCCATGCAGGGGGCTACAGCTTTCTTT
CASSPMQGATAFF
>TRBD2|15|-|TRBJ2-5|TRBV7-7
TGTGCTAGCAGCCCCAGGACCTCGGGGGGAGAGACCCAGTACTTC
CASSPRTSGGETQYF
>TRBD1|14|-|TRBJ2-5|TRBV25-1
TGTGCCAGCAGTGAAGGGACAGGGACGGAGACCCAGTACTTC
CASSEGTGTETQYF
>-|15|-|TRBJ1-6|TRBV11-2
TGTGCCAGCAGCTTAGCGGCTAGTTTCTATTCACCCCTCCACTTT
CASSLAASFYSPLHF
>TRBD1|15|-|TRBJ1-2|TRBV6-5
TGTGCCAGCAGGACCCGGGACAGGGGGCATTATGGCTACACCTTC
CASRTRDRGHYGYTF
>TRBD1|15|-|TRBJ1-4|TRBV6-5
TGTGCCAGCAGTTCGGGTAGGGGGCCGGGTGAAAAACTGTTTTTT
CASSSGRGPGEKLFF
>-|17|-|TRBJ1-1|TRBV7-6
TGTGCCAGCAGCTTAGTCCGCAGGGACTTCATGAACACTGAAGCTTTCTTT
CASSLVRRDFMNTEAFF
>TRBD2|15|-|TRBJ2-5|TRBV6-5
TGTGCCAGCAGTCGAAAAGGACTAGGTCAAGAGACCCAGTACTTC
CASSRKGLGQETQYF
>-|15|-|TRBJ1-1|TRBV6-1
TGTGCCAGCAGTGGGACACCGGTGGGGAACACTGAAGCTTTCTTT
CASSGTPVGNTEAFF
>TRBD1|13|-|TRBJ1-1|TRBV19
TGTGCCAGTAGCCGCAGGGACAGGGCTGAAGCTTTCTTT
CASSRRDRAEAFF
>TRBD2|15|-|TRBJ2-5|TRBV11-2
TGTGCCAGCAGCCCCGCGGGGGGGCCTTTAGAGACCCAGTACTTC
CASSPAGGPLETQYF
>TRBD2|16|-|TRBJ2-7|TRBV7-2
TGTGCCAGCAGCTTAGATGGTAGCGGGACTTCCTACGAGCAGTACTTC
CASSLDGSGTSYEQYF
>TRBD1|18|-|TRBJ2-1|TRBV14
TGTGCCAGCAGCCTCCTGCCGCCCCGGGACAGGGTCTACAATGAGCAGTTCTTC
CASSLLPPRDRVYNEQFF
>TRBD1|14|few|TRBJ1-4|TRBV28
TGTGCCAGCAGTATCCTCGCTACAGGGGGCAAACTGTTTTTT
CASSILATGGKLFF
>-|15|-|TRBJ1-3|TRBV6-6
TGTGCCAGCAGTTATGGGCTACCGGCTGGAAACACCATATATTTT
CASSYGLPAGNTIYF
>-|14|-|TRBJ2-2|TRBV6-5
TGTGCCAGCAGTTACCCTACCGGAGCAGGGGAGCTGTTTTTT
CASSYPTGAGELFF
>-|13|-|TRBJ2-7|TRBV5-1
TGCGCCAGCAGCCCGGAGGGCCTGCACGAGCAGTACTTC
CASSPEGLHEQYF
>TRBD1|16|-|TRBJ2-3|TRBV14
TGTGCCAGCAGCCAAGCGACAGGGGGCTTGGGAGATACGCAGTATTTT
CASSQATGGLGDTQYF
>TRBD1|13|-|TRBJ2-7|TRBV11-3
TGTGCCAGCAGCTTTGGGACAGGGAGCGAGCAGTACTTC
CASSFGTGSEQYF
>TRBD1|12|-|TRBJ1-1|TRBV27
TGTGCCAGCAGCCAGACAGGGCTGAAAGCTTTCTTT
CASSQTGLKAFF
>TRBD1|14|-|TRBJ1-1|TRBV5-5
TGTGCCAGCAGCTTCCAGTCTCGAACAGGGGGAGCTTTCTTT
CASSFQSRTGGAFF